Below are 17 T cell receptor beta chains sequenced from a single sample in a study of cytomegalovirus exposure and HLA in healthy donors. Using immunoSEQ multiplex PCR, the repertoire was profiled, and TCRdb retains in-frame clones only, with some absent. The table records approximately 150,000 clones, 70% to 90% of them present only once. The sample was PBMCs. The receptors were gathered from a woman between 18 and 29 years old in good health and CMV-seropositive.

This clone appeared once. The chain uses TRBV30 and TRBJ2-7, with D possibly being TRBD2 (5 bases). Germline V lookup: CDR1 GTSNPN, CDR2 SVGIG (reference sequence). Trimming left V 4 bases short and J 0 bases short, with 7 bases between. This CDR3 has 12 amino acids. Written as DNA, the CDR3 is TGTGCCTGGAACCGGGACTCCTACGAGCAGTACTTC. Its protein product is CAWNRDSYEQYF.

CDR3 in DNA: TGTGCCAGCTCAGGAAAGGACAGTGAAAAACTGTTTTTT. Its protein product is CASSGKDSEKLFF. V usage is TRBV18 and J usage is TRBJ1-4; possibly TRBD1 for D (6 bases). The CDR3 extends over 13 amino acids. Germline CDR1 is KGHSH and CDR2 is LQKENI. V was cut by 5 bases and J by 7 bases, with 11 bases left in between.

The J gene is TRBJ1-2, the V gene TRBV2, with D possibly matching TRBD1 (6 bases). V dropped 10 bases and J dropped 7 bases, with 16 bases sitting between them. CDR1 and CDR2 from the germline V gene are SNHLY and FYNNEI. The CDR3 contains 12 residues. The DNA for the CDR3 is TGTGCCAACGTACAGGGCAGTGGTGGCTACACCTTC. Translation gives CANVQGSGGYTF.

The V gene is TRBV12-5, the J gene TRBJ2-7, with D possibly TRBD1 on 6 matching bases. CDR1 is LGHNT and CDR2 is FRNRAP in the germline V gene. V lost 6 bases, J lost 3 bases, and 9 bases lay in between. This CDR3 has 12 residues. The CDR3 region has the DNA TGTGCTAGTGGAACAGGGTTCTACGAGCAGTACTTC. The encoded protein is CASGTGFYEQYF.

The CDR3 sequence is CSVGLAGGNEKLFF. CDR3 in DNA: TGCAGCGTTGGTTTGGCGGGGGGGAATGAAAAACTGTTTTTT. The gene calls are TRBV29-1 and TRBJ1-4; D is possibly TRBD1 (5 bases). Per germline, CDR1 SQVTM and CDR2 ANQGSEA. With 4 bases removed from V and 5 bases from J, the gap between germline ends came to 14 bases. This CDR3 has 14 amino acids.

This clone has a single count. The rearrangement joins TRBV11-3 to TRBJ2-1, with unresolved D. The germline V gene encodes CDR1 SGHNT and CDR2 YENEEA. The CDR3 sequence is 11 residues long. V gave up 1 base and J gave up 10 bases, with 5 bases separating them. The CDR3 spells CASSLAREQFF. DNA for the CDR3: TGTGCCAGCAGCTTAGCCAGGGAGCAGTTCTTC. Filled out from reference TRBV11-3 and TRBJ2-1, the complete variable domain reads EAGVVQSPRYKIIEKKQPVAFWCNPISGHNTLYWYLQNLGQGPELLIRYENEEAVDDSQLPKDRFSAERLKGVDSTLKIQPAELGDSAVYLCASSLAREQFFGPGTRLTVL.

The genes are TRBV10-1 and TRBJ2-6; D is undetermined. Germline CDR1 is WNHNN and CDR2 is SYGVQD (reference sequence). The V and J ends lost 2 bases and 1 base respectively, with 21 bases between them. The CDR3 has 20 residues. Here the CDR3 DNA reads TGCGCCAGCAGTGAGCCACTCCTTCCCCGAATAGTATCTGGGGCCAACGTCCTGACTTTC. This gives the protein CASSEPLLPRIVSGANVLTF.

This chain uses TRBV28 with TRBJ2-5; the D gene is possibly TRBD2 (6 bases). The V and J ends lost 6 bases and 4 bases respectively, with 15 bases between them. The CDR3 has 14 amino acids. The V gene's germline CDR1 is MDHEN and CDR2 SYDVKM. The CDR3 nucleotides are TGTGCCAGCAGGGCGTTAGCGGTAGCAGAGACCCAGTACTTC. This codes for CASRALAVAETQYF. Using reference TRBV28 and TRBJ2-5 for the parts outside the CDR3, the full variable domain is DVKVTQSSRYLVKRTGEKVFLECVQDMDHENMFWYRQDPGLGLRLIYFSYDVKMKEKGDIPEGYSVSREKKERFSLILESASTNQTSMYLCASRALAVAETQYFGPGTRLLVL.

The chain links TRBV5-1 to TRBJ2-1, with TRBD2 matching over 9 bases. Trimming cost V 1 base and J 7 bases; bases outside gene matches: 6. The germline gives CDR1 SGHRS, CDR2 YFSETQ. The CDR3 length is 15 residues. DNA for the CDR3: TGCGCCAGCAGCTTGATGGCGGGAGGGGGGAATGAGCAGTTCTTC. Translation: CASSLMAGGGNEQFF.

Only one count was recorded for this clone. The V gene is TRBV27, the J gene TRBJ2-2; 7 bases are a match to TRBD2. Germline values: CDR1 MNHEY, CDR2 SMNVEV (reference sequence). J gave up 6 bases and V 5 bases, and 12 bases lay outside the gene matches. CDR3 length equals 16 residues. The CDR3 sequence is CASSPTSVWGAGELFF. The CDR3 DNA sequence: TGTGCCAGCAGTCCTACTAGCGTCTGGGGGGCCGGGGAGCTGTTTTTT.

In its sample, this clone was seen once. The rearrangement joins TRBV11-1 to TRBJ2-7; tentatively, D is TRBD2 (6 bases). CDR1 is SGHAT and CDR2 is FQDESV in the germline V gene (reference sequence). The length of the CDR3 is 16 residues. V dropped 0 bases and J dropped 0 bases, with 12 bases sitting between them. The CDR3 region is CASSLAAAGHSYEQYF. CDR3 bases: TGTGCCAGCAGCTTAGCTGCCGCGGGGCACTCCTACGAGCAGTACTTC.

The chain employs TRBV18 and TRBJ2-1; TRBD1 might be the D (6 bases). The V gene's germline CDR1 is KGHSH and CDR2 LQKENI. The germline V and J ends were trimmed by 5 bases and 2 bases, with 13 bases remaining between them. This CDR3 comprises 15 residues. In DNA, the CDR3 is TGTGCCAGCTCATTCAGACAGGTTCCCTACAATGAGCAGTTCTTC. Translated, it gives CASSFRQVPYNEQFF.

The chain couples TRBV25-1 to TRBJ1-1; D remains ambiguous. The V and J ends lost 5 bases and 4 bases respectively, with 11 bases between them. The CDR3 contains 13 residues. Looked up from germline, CDR1 is MGHDK and CDR2 is SYGVNS. The CDR3 DNA sequence: TGTGCCAGCAGTACCCGGTGGGCCACTGAAGCTTTCTTT. Amino acid sequence: CASSTRWATEAFF.

This chain uses TRBV4-2 with TRBJ1-4, with D hard to call. Per germline, CDR1 LGHNA and CDR2 YNFKEQ. V lost 7 bases and J 8 bases, leaving 23 bases between the germline ends. The CDR3 totals 16 residues. CDR3 coding DNA: TGTGCCAGCACCTCTTCTGGGAGCGGGGAGGGAGAAAAACTGTTTTTT. This encodes CASTSSGSGEGEKLFF.

The chain combines TRBV7-9 with TRBJ1-4, with D possibly matching TRBD1 (5 bases). V was clipped by 3 bases and J by 4 bases, with 12 bases between them. Germline V gives CDR1 SEHNR, CDR2 FQNEAQ (reference sequence). The CDR3 is made up of 15 amino acids. The CDR3 sequence: CASSLRGVGNEKLFF. In DNA form, the CDR3 reads TGTGCCAGCAGCTTGCGGGGGGTGGGTAATGAAAAACTGTTTTTT.

The V call is TRBV7-6, the J call TRBJ1-4; D is possibly TRBD1 (6 bases). CDR3 length: 16 residues. Germline V gene lookup returns CDR1 SGHVS and CDR2 FNYEAQ. V shed 6 bases and J shed 0 bases, with 14 bases lying between them. The CDR3 coding sequence is TGTGCCAGCAGTCGGGACATAATTGCAACTAATGAAAAACTGTTTTTT. Amino acids: CASSRDIIATNEKLFF.

This chain joins TRBV27 and TRBJ2-1, with D perhaps TRBD2 (7 bases). Between the trimmed V and J ends, which lost 9 bases and 2 bases, there was a span of 20 bases. CDR3 length: 16 residues. The germline V gene encodes CDR1 MNHEY and CDR2 SMNVEV (reference sequence). The DNA of the CDR3 is TGTGCCAGTTTCGCGGAGAGGGGGGGTCCCTACAATGAGCAGTTCTTC. Protein: CASFAERGGPYNEQFF.